These 10 T cell receptor beta chains came from one sample sequenced in a study of CD8+CD57+ T cells in acquired aplastic anemia. Genomic DNA provided the template from which TCR beta VDJ and CDR3 profiles were obtained. In TCRdb, the reads were re-called with MiXCR into one record per CDR3 protein. This sample has hundreds of thousands of distinct CDR3 sequences, with under 80% found just once. The sample taken for sequencing was sorted CD4+, CD8+, or CD8+CD57+ T cells (not recorded which) from PBMCs. The receptors come from a human donor in good health, serving as a control.

Remarks on this clonotype: This may be a read error, as it is one base from a much larger clone. This chain links TRBV11-2 with TRBJ2-1; 11 bases line up with TRBD2. The CDR3 is made up of 16 amino acids. CDR1 and CDR2 from the germline V gene are SGHAT and FQNNGV. CDR3 protein: CASNLVSSGGLGEQFF. CDR3 bases: TGTGCCAGCAACTTAGTGTCTAGCGGGGGGTTAGGTGAGCAGTTCTTC.

Only one count was recorded for this clonotype. V and J are TRBV7-8 and TRBJ2-1; possible D gene TRBD1, 6 bases. The CDR3 contains 17 residues. The V gene's germline CDR1 is SGHVS and CDR2 FQNEAQ. V was cut by 3 bases and J by 10 bases, with 25 bases left in between. CDR3 bases: TGTGCCAGCAGCTTGACAGGCGCCTGTGGAAACACCATAGAGCAGTTCTTC. This translates into CASSLTGACGNTIEQFF.

The chain uses TRBV5-1 and TRBJ1-1, with D maybe TRBD1 (6 bases). The germline V gene encodes CDR1 SGHRS and CDR2 YFSETQ. V lost 0 bases, J lost 6 bases, and 6 bases lay in between. This CDR3 region has 12 residues. CDR3 sequence reads: CASSLGQAEAFF. CDR3 DNA: TGCGCCAGCAGCTTGGGACAGGCTGAAGCTTTCTTT.

The J gene is TRBJ2-5, the V gene TRBV10-3; D remains ambiguous. Germline V CDR1 and CDR2: ENHRY, SYGVKD. The CDR3 loop spans 14 amino acids. The V gene lost 5 bases and the J gene lost 3 bases, with 13 bases spanning the gap. CDR3 bases: TGTGCCATCAGTATCCCACATCGGGAAGAGACCCAGTACTTC. It encodes CAISIPHREETQYF.

This clonotype has more than one count but fewer than ten. The chain employs TRBV19 and TRBJ1-1; maybe TRBD1 (5 bases). V was shortened by 8 bases and J by 1 base, with 17 bases between the two germline ends. Germline CDR1 and CDR2: LNHDA and SQIVND (reference sequence). The CDR3 contains 15 residues. The CDR3 nucleotides read TGTGCCAGTCACAATGGCGGGGGACGGAACACTGAAGCTTTCTTT. The encoded protein is CASHNGGGRNTEAFF.

This clonotype was seen repeatedly, ten times or more. V and J are TRBV4-3 and TRBJ2-6; perhaps TRBD1 as D (6 bases). Germline V lookup: CDR1 LGHNA, CDR2 YSLEER. The CDR3 is 18 amino acids. The V end lost 3 bases, the J end lost 5 bases, and 20 bases lay between the germline ends. The DNA for the CDR3 is TGCGCCAGCAGCCATCAACAGGGTATCAGCGGCTGGGCCAACGTCCTGACTTTC. Protein sequence: CASSHQQGISGWANVLTF.

This clonotype was observed at least ten times. V usage is TRBV5-1 and J usage is TRBJ2-3; 9 bases are shared with TRBD1. The CDR3 length is 16 residues. Germline V gives CDR1 SGHRS, CDR2 YFSETQ. V was clipped by 5 bases and J by 0 bases; unmatched bases: 7. CDR3 nucleotide sequence: TGCGCCAGCAGTTCTTCCGGGACAGGGAGCACAGATACGCAGTATTTT. It specifies CASSSSGTGSTDTQYF.

The V and J genes are TRBV19 and TRBJ1-1, with TRBD1 as a possible D gene (6 bases). The CDR3 extends over 17 amino acids. With 6 bases removed from V and 0 bases from J, the gap between germline ends came to 20 bases. Germline V gene data show CDR1 as LNHDA and CDR2 as SQIVND (reference sequence). This CDR3 is CASRAWGQGDLNTEAFF. The CDR3 bases are TGTGCCAGTAGGGCCTGGGGGCAGGGAGACCTGAACACTGAAGCTTTCTTT.

DNA of the CDR3: TGTGCCAGTAGTATCTCGACAGGATGGGGCCAAGAGACCCAGTACTTC. It specifies CASSISTGWGQETQYF. This rearrangement joins TRBV19 to TRBJ2-5, with D possibly TRBD1 on 6 matching bases. V lost 3 bases and J 1 base, leaving 15 bases between the germline ends. CDR3 length equals 16 residues. Germline V gene data show CDR1 as LNHDA and CDR2 as SQIVND (reference sequence).

The chain carries TRBV2 and TRBJ2-3, with TRBD2 as a possible D gene (5 bases). The germline V gene has CDR1 SNHLY and CDR2 FYNNEI. The CDR3 spans 14 residues. Trimming shortened V by 6 bases and J by 0 bases, and 10 bases separated the two germline ends. The CDR3 sequence: CASSSGLSTDTQYF. For the CDR3, the DNA is TGTGCCAGCAGCAGCGGTTTAAGCACAGATACGCAGTATTTT.